The source of this T cell receptor beta chain is a study of blood T cell repertoires in COVID-19. Turning to the study itself: Spain, Italy and the United States supplied samples that represented acute and convalescent COVID-19. PBMCs, B-cell-depleted T cells, or T cells provided the cDNA or gDNA that made up the material.

This clone showed up just once. Authors' data handling: Estimates of nucleated cell counts were drawn from the amplification of reference gene primers. The protocol was immunoSEQ multiplex PCR, while the TCRdb copy is restricted to in-frame clones and leaves out a portion. For V, J and clone size, that table is used; D and trimming come from the DNA. Of 100,000 or so clones in the sample, approximately 86% were seen once. Sequenced: peripheral blood. The TCR sequence derives from a human donor in a cohort sampled during active COVID-19.

CDR3 region: CASSRPGQSTEQYF. The DNA for the CDR3 is TGTGCCAGCAGCCGACCGGGACAGTCTACGGAGCAGTACTTC. The rearrangement links TRBV6-5 to TRBJ2-7, with 7 nucleotides matching TRBD1. CDR3 length: 14 residues. After removal of 6 bases from V and 7 bases from J, the junction contained 12 bases not matched to a gene. Germline assignment: CDR1 MNHEY and CDR2 SVGAGI.